One sample yielded the 9 T cell receptor beta chains listed below, sequenced in a study of cytomegalovirus exposure and HLA in healthy donors. TCRdb's table, derived via immunoSEQ multiplex PCR, lists solely in-frame clones and lacks some. Of 220,000 or so clones listed, around 90% were seen once; the top ten hold 2% to 2.5%. Sequences were obtained from PBMCs. These receptor sequences come from a woman between 18 and 30 years old in good health and CMV-seropositive.

About this clone: The junction and the germline gene differ at one end; a read error may be behind it. The rearrangement links TRBV7-8 to TRBJ2-5; 7 bases map to TRBD2. The CDR3 has 19 amino acids. Germline V gene lookup returns CDR1 SGHVS and CDR2 FQNEAQ. In DNA, the CDR3 is TGTGCCAGCAGATTAGGGTATAGGACTAGAGGCGGAGTCCAAGAGACCCAGTACTTC. Translating gives CASRLGYRTRGGVQETQYF.

The chain uses TRBV29-1 and TRBJ1-2; TRBD1 matches 9 bases. Per the germline V gene, CDR1 is SQVTM and CDR2 is ANQGSEA. The ends lost 7 bases at V and 8 bases at J; junction bases unmatched: 8. This CDR3 comprises 12 residues. DNA of the CDR3: TGCAGCGGCGGGGGACAGGGAGGGGGCTACACCTTC. This gives the protein CSGGGQGGGYTF.

This chain joins TRBV25-1 and TRBJ1-1, with D tentatively TRBD1 (6 bases). Per the germline V gene, CDR1 is MGHDK and CDR2 is SYGVNS. V was clipped by 8 bases and J by 8 bases, with 12 bases between them. CDR3 length: 11 residues. The CDR3 protein is CASQGMIEAFF. CDR3 sequence (DNA): TGTGCCAGCCAGGGGATGATAGAAGCTTTCTTT.

This chain joins TRBV11-3 and TRBJ2-1, with 9 nucleotides matching TRBD2. V lost 5 bases to trimming and J lost 9 bases; unmatched junction nucleotides: 8. CDR1 SGHNT and CDR2 YENEEA come from the germline V gene. The length of the CDR3 is 14 residues. This CDR3 reads CASSETGGRAEQFF. As DNA, the CDR3 is TGTGCCAGCAGCGAGACTGGCGGGAGGGCTGAGCAGTTCTTC.

The chain uses TRBV14 and TRBJ2-3; the match to TRBD1 covers 8 bases. This CDR3 has 13 residues. Per the germline V gene, CDR1 is SGHDN and CDR2 is FVKESK. Germline trimming cut 6 bases from V and 1 base from J; bases unmatched to any gene: 0. The CDR3 DNA sequence: TGTGCCAGCAGGACAGGGGGCACAGATACGCAGTATTTT. Amino acids: CASRTGGTDTQYF.

The genes are TRBV6-4 and TRBJ2-1; D is possibly TRBD1 (6 bases). V lost 0 bases and J 3 bases, leaving 9 bases between the germline ends. Germline-derived CDR1 and CDR2 are MRHNA and SNTAGT. CDR3 length equals 15 residues. This CDR3 is CASSDSKGDYNEQFF. CDR3 bases: TGTGCCAGCAGTGACTCAAAGGGGGACTACAATGAGCAGTTCTTC.

The gene calls are TRBV30 and TRBJ1-1; perhaps TRBD1 as D (5 bases). The V gene lost 8 bases and the J gene lost 0 bases, with 13 bases spanning the gap. Germline V CDR1 and CDR2: GTSNPN, SVGIG (reference sequence). This CDR3 comprises 13 residues. The CDR3 here is CAQDSRVNTEAFF. The CDR3 bases are TGTGCCCAAGACTCCAGGGTGAACACTGAAGCTTTCTTT.

With respect to this clone: Other DNA sequences within the sample encode an identical CDR3. This chain links TRBV29-1 with TRBJ1-1, with 7 nucleotides matching TRBD1. V trimming: 4 bases; J trimming: 6 bases; junction bases outside the gene matches: 32. This CDR3 has 21 residues. Germline CDR1 is SQVTM and CDR2 is ANQGSEA. CDR3 nucleotide sequence: TGCAGCGTTGGGCGCCGGGACAGAGAGAGTGGGACCAGTGACTTCAACCCTGAAGCTTTCTTT. The encoded protein is CSVGRRDRESGTSDFNPEAFF.

The chain is built from TRBV6-1 and TRBJ2-7, with D unclear. The V gene's germline CDR1 is MNHNS and CDR2 SASEGT. The CDR3 length is 12 residues. Trimming removed 6 bases at V and 4 bases at J, with 10 bases between. The CDR3 sequence is CASRAPLYEQYF. The CDR3 DNA reads TGTGCCAGCAGGGCACCCTTATACGAGCAGTACTTC.